These 21 T cell receptor beta chains came from one sample sequenced in a study of blood T cell repertoires in COVID-19. Measured with immunoSEQ multiplex PCR; TCRdb has only the in-frame clones, and not every one. Of 100,000 to 150,000 clones listed, roughly 79% are singletons. The sequencing sample was made of peripheral blood. The origin of the receptors is a human donor in a cohort sampled during active COVID-19.

The gene calls are TRBV6-5 and TRBJ1-1; D gene unclear. The CDR3 contains 14 residues. Trimming shortened V by 4 bases and J by 5 bases, and 14 bases separated the two germline ends. Germline V CDR1 and CDR2: MNHEY, SVGAGI. CDR3 in DNA: TGTGCCAGCAGTTTTCGCCCCAGAGGGACTGAAGCTTTCTTT. It encodes CASSFRPRGTEAFF.

The CDR3 loop reads CASRGTGSEKLFF. The CDR3 nucleotides read TGTGCCAGTAGGGGGACTGGGAGTGAAAAACTGTTTTTT. The chain employs TRBV19 and TRBJ1-4; D perhaps matches TRBD1 (5 bases). V was pared by 6 bases and J by 7 bases, with 12 bases between. This CDR3 is built from 13 residues. CDR1 LNHDA and CDR2 SQIVND come from the germline V gene (reference sequence).

The CDR3 nucleotides are TGTGCCTACGGGACACCAGGAAACACCATATATTTT. Translated, it gives CAYGTPGNTIYF. The V and J genes are TRBV10-3 and TRBJ1-3, with D possibly TRBD1 on 6 matching bases. In germline, CDR1 is ENHRY, CDR2 SYGVKD. The CDR3 is 12 amino acids. V was shortened by 11 bases and J by 4 bases, with 12 bases between the two germline ends.

The table lists this clone with a few counts. The chain carries TRBV29-1 and TRBJ2-5; D may be TRBD1 (6 bases). The V gene lost 7 bases and the J gene lost 9 bases, with 18 bases spanning the gap. CDR3 length equals 12 residues. CDR1 and CDR2 from the germline V gene are SQVTM and ANQGSEA. DNA for the CDR3: TGCAGCGCCAATACAGGGTCCGGGGCCCAGTACTTC. This sequence encodes CSANTGSGAQYF.

V gene TRBV5-1 combines with J gene TRBJ2-2; 8 bases fit TRBD1. Germline CDR1 is SGHRS and CDR2 is YFSETQ. The ends lost 9 bases at V and 3 bases at J; junction bases unmatched: 19. CDR3 length equals 18 residues. The CDR3 is CATQGVFQGAGYTGELFF. The CDR3 DNA is TGCGCCACCCAGGGGGTGTTCCAGGGGGCAGGGTACACCGGGGAGCTGTTTTTT.

The J gene is TRBJ1-2, the V gene TRBV3-1 (or the pseudogene TRBV3-2); tentatively, D is TRBD1 (5 bases). With 1 base removed from V and 2 bases from J, the gap between germline ends came to 11 bases. Germline CDR1 reads LGHDT; CDR2 reads YNNKEL (reference sequence). There are 15 residues in the CDR3. CDR3 loop: CASSQGRGRNYGYTF. The CDR3 region has the DNA TGTGCCAGCAGCCAAGGGAGGGGACGGAACTATGGCTACACCTTC.

The rearrangement joins TRBV18 to TRBJ1-1; TRBD1 agrees at 8 bases. The CDR3 extends over 14 amino acids. V was pared by 4 bases and J by 5 bases, with 6 bases of the junction left unmatched. Per germline, CDR1 KGHSH and CDR2 LQKENI. The chain's CDR3 is CASSQGTGSTEAFF. DNA for the CDR3: TGTGCCAGCTCACAAGGGACAGGTTCGACTGAAGCTTTCTTT.

This chain joins TRBV28 and TRBJ2-7, with 8 bases aligning to TRBD1. Germline CDR1 MDHEN, CDR2 SYDVKM. After removal of 5 bases from V and 0 bases from J, the junction contained 6 bases not matched to a gene. The CDR3 is made up of 15 amino acids. The CDR3 protein is CASSPPGQGSYEQYF. In nucleotides, the CDR3 is TGTGCCAGCAGTCCACCCGGACAGGGCTCCTACGAGCAGTACTTC. The full variable domain, completed using reference TRBV28 and TRBJ2-7, is DVKVTQSSRYLVKRTGEKVFLECVQDMDHENMFWYRQDPGLGLRLIYFSYDVKMKEKGDIPEGYSVSREKKERFSLILESASTNQTSMYLCASSPPGQGSYEQYFGPGTRLTVT.

The CDR3 is CASSRDRDTEAFF. The CDR3 DNA is TGTGCCAGCAGCCGGGACAGGGACACTGAAGCTTTCTTT. The chain links TRBV6-5 to TRBJ1-1; TRBD1 matches at 9 bases. CDR1 and CDR2 from the germline V gene are MNHEY and SVGAGI. The J segment lost 3 bases and the V segment lost 6 bases, leaving 2 bases of the junction unmatched. The CDR3 is made up of 13 amino acids.

The chain carries TRBV12-5 and TRBJ1-5, with unresolved D. V lost 0 bases and J lost 4, with 10 bases in between. The CDR3 loop spans 15 amino acids. Germline V gives CDR1 LGHNT, CDR2 FRNRAP. The CDR3 coding sequence is TGTGCTAGTGGTTTGGTATTGGAGGGTAATCAGCCCCAGCATTTT. It is translated as CASGLVLEGNQPQHF.

This sequence joins TRBV21-1 and TRBJ1-1; the table's D call TRBD1 went unverified against the DNA. TRBV21-1 is a known pseudogene. The length of the CDR3 is 17 residues. The DNA for the CDR3 is TGTGCCAGCAGCAAAGAGGGACAGGGCCTCATGAACACTGAAGCTTTCTTT. Protein product: CASSKEGQGLMNTEAFF.

The chain uses TRBV10-3 and TRBJ2-1; 10 nucleotides align to TRBD2. The V and J ends lost 2 bases and 7 bases, in that order; junction bases with no gene match: 8. Germline V gene lookup returns CDR1 ENHRY and CDR2 SYGVKD. This CDR3 region has 16 residues. The CDR3 bases are TGTGCCATCAGTGAGGGCCCTAGCGGGAGACGGAATGAGCAGTTCTTC. Translating gives CAISEGPSGRRNEQFF.

This rearrangement joins TRBV6-6 to TRBJ1-4, with 9 bases identical to TRBD1. The V and J ends lost 8 bases and 4 bases, in that order; junction bases with no gene match: 5. The CDR3 consists of 14 residues. Germline V CDR1 and CDR2: MNHNY, SVGAGI (reference sequence). CDR3 coding DNA: TGTGCCAGCGGGGACAGGGACAATAATGAAAAACTGTTTTTT. This codes for CASGDRDNNEKLFF.

This chain connects TRBV15 to TRBJ1-4, with 9 bases matching TRBD1. The V gene end was trimmed by 0 bases and the J gene end by 5 bases; junction bases not matched to a gene: 10. CDR1 is LNHNV, CDR2 YYDKDF, per germline (reference sequence). The CDR3 is 18 residues long. The CDR3 loop is CATSRERRSGTGNEKLFF. The CDR3 DNA reads as TGTGCCACCAGCAGAGAGAGGCGCTCCGGGACAGGGAATGAAAAACTGTTTTTT.

The chain joins TRBV5-1 to TRBJ2-1, with 8 positions matching TRBD2. CDR1 and CDR2 from the germline V gene are SGHRS and YFSETQ. The V gene end was trimmed by 2 bases and the J gene end by 10 bases; junction bases not matched to a gene: 2. The CDR3 is made up of 12 amino acids. The CDR3 is CASSFPGGEQFF. DNA for the CDR3: TGCGCCAGCAGCTTCCCGGGGGGGGAGCAGTTCTTC.

This rearrangement joins TRBV9 to TRBJ2-6; 11 positions agree with TRBD1. CDR3 length equals 19 residues. V dropped 4 bases and J dropped 0; count of bases not matched to a gene: 9. Germline V gene data show CDR1 as SGDLS and CDR2 as YYNGEE. CDR3 protein: CASSPGQGGSVSGANVLTF. The CDR3 coding sequence is TGTGCCAGCAGCCCGGGACAGGGGGGATCGGTCTCTGGGGCCAACGTCCTGACTTTC.

The chain carries TRBV7-2 and TRBJ1-5; D is possibly TRBD1 (6 bases). The germline CDR1 and CDR2 sequences are SGHTA and FQGNSA. V was clipped by 5 bases and J by 1 base, with 15 bases between them. CDR3 length equals 16 residues. For the CDR3, the DNA is TGTGCCAGCAGCCTAGGGGGGGGATTAAGCAATCAGCCCCAGCATTTT. Its protein product is CASSLGGGLSNQPQHF. Variable domain in full (rest from reference TRBV7-2 and TRBJ1-5): GAGVSQSPSNKVTEKGKDVELRCDPISGHTALYWYRQSLGQGLEFLIYFQGNSAPDKSGLPSDRFSAERTGGSVSTLTIQRTQQEDSAVYLCASSLGGGLSNQPQHFGDGTRLSIL.

The rearrangement uses TRBV6-6 and TRBJ1-2; 11 nucleotides match TRBD1. Trimming at V came to 11 bases and at J to 5 bases, leaving 10 bases not matched to a gene. Germline assignment: CDR1 MNHNY and CDR2 SVGAGI (reference sequence). CDR3 size: 14 residues. CDR3 region: CALWTGGAGYGYTF. Written as DNA, the CDR3 is TGTGCCCTCTGGACAGGGGGCGCTGGATATGGCTACACCTTC.

The J gene is TRBJ1-5, the V gene TRBV28; no clear D. V gave up 3 bases and J gave up 2 bases, with 14 bases separating them. The CDR3 is 16 residues long. Germline V gene sequence: CDR1 MDHEN, CDR2 SYDVKM. This CDR3 reads CASSFMFSGGNQPQHF. The CDR3 DNA follows: TGTGCCAGCAGTTTTATGTTCAGTGGAGGCAATCAGCCCCAGCATTTT.

This clone is a singleton in its sample. The chain links TRBV15 to TRBJ2-5; maybe TRBD2 (6 bases). V lost 3 bases to trimming and J lost 2 bases, with 19 bases between them. The germline V gene has CDR1 LNHNV and CDR2 YYDKDF (reference sequence). This CDR3 is 17 amino acids long. As DNA, the CDR3 is TGTGCCACCAGCAGGGGAGATGCGGGACGACGGCAAGAGACCCAGTACTTC. Translating it yields CATSRGDAGRRQETQYF.

The chain uses TRBV28 and TRBJ2-7; D remains ambiguous. V lost 10 bases, J lost 0 bases, and 19 bases lay in between. This CDR3 has 15 residues. Per the germline V gene, CDR1 is MDHEN and CDR2 is SYDVKM. The CDR3 coding sequence is TGTGCCACAATTGGCTCGACTCCTTTCTCCTACGAGCAGTACTTC. Translation: CATIGSTPFSYEQYF.